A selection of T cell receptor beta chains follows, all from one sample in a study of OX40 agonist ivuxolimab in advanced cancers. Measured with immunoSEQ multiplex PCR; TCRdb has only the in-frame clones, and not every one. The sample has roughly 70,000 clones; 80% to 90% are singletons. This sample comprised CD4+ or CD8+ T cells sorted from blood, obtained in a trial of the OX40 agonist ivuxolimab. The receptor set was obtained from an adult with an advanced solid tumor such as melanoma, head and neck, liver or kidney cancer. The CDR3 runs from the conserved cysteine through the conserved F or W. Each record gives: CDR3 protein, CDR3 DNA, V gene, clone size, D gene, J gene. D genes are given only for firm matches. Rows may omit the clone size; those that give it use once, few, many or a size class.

cdr3_aa: CAWRGPAQGSGNTIYF
cdr3_nt: TGTGCCTGGAGAGGGCCAGCTCAGGGATCTGGAAACACCATATATTTT
v_call: TRBV30
clone_size: .
d_call: .
j_call: TRBJ1-3

cdr3_aa: CASRPSGVTGELFF
cdr3_nt: TGTGCCAGTCGCCCTAGCGGGGTCACCGGGGAGCTGTTTTTT
v_call: TRBV19
clone_size: .
d_call: TRBD2
j_call: TRBJ2-2

cdr3_aa: CASSLGVAGQYF
cdr3_nt: TGTGCCAGCAGCTTAGGGGTTGCCGGGCAGTACTTC
v_call: TRBV7-9
clone_size: .
d_call: .
j_call: TRBJ2-7

cdr3_aa: CASSLLGTSGSIQETQYF
cdr3_nt: TGCGCCAGCAGCCTTTTAGGGACTAGCGGGAGCATCCAAGAGACCCAGTACTTC
v_call: TRBV5-1
clone_size: .
d_call: TRBD2
j_call: TRBJ2-5

cdr3_aa: CASSPSQAGSGAGELFF
cdr3_nt: TGTGCCAGCTCACCATCCCAAGCGGGATCAGGGGCCGGGGAGCTGTTTTTT
v_call: TRBV18
clone_size: .
d_call: .
j_call: TRBJ2-2

cdr3_aa: CASSLTGIMGYTF
cdr3_nt: TGTGCCAGCAGCTTAACGGGGATTATGGGCTACACCTTC
v_call: TRBV11-2
clone_size: .
d_call: .
j_call: TRBJ1-2

cdr3_aa: CASVQGSNTEAFF
cdr3_nt: TGCGCCAGCGTACAGGGGTCGAACACTGAAGCTTTCTTT
v_call: TRBV4-1
clone_size: .
d_call: TRBD1
j_call: TRBJ1-1

cdr3_aa: CASSLGTGARNEKLFF
cdr3_nt: TGTGCCAGCAGCTTAGGGACAGGGGCCCGTAATGAAAAACTGTTTTTT
v_call: TRBV7-8
clone_size: .
d_call: TRBD1
j_call: TRBJ1-4

cdr3_aa: CASSPRGDTEAFF
cdr3_nt: TGCGCCAGCAGTCCACGGGGTGACACTGAAGCTTTCTTT
v_call: TRBV6-9
clone_size: .
d_call: .
j_call: TRBJ1-1

cdr3_aa: CASSRDRLLGGYTF
cdr3_nt: TGTGCCAGCTCACGTGACAGGCTGCTGGGCGGCTACACCTTC
v_call: TRBV18
clone_size: .
d_call: .
j_call: TRBJ1-2

cdr3_aa: CASSLWTSGTDTQYF
cdr3_nt: TGTGCCAGCAGCCTTTGGACTAGTGGGACAGATACGCAGTATTTT
v_call: TRBV7-3
clone_size: .
d_call: TRBD2
j_call: TRBJ2-3

cdr3_aa: CASSYRGRGETQYF
cdr3_nt: TGTGCCAGCAGCTACAGGGGCCGGGGGGAGACCCAGTACTTC
v_call: TRBV7-2
clone_size: .
d_call: .
j_call: TRBJ2-5

cdr3_aa: CASSPASSVGELFF
cdr3_nt: TGTGCCAGCTCACCAGCTAGCTCCGTCGGGGAGCTGTTTTTT
v_call: TRBV18
clone_size: once
d_call: .
j_call: TRBJ2-2

cdr3_aa: CASSQDRSRSLTMNEQFF
cdr3_nt: TGCGCCAGCAGCCAAGATCGGAGCCGGAGCCTTACAATGAATGAGCAGTTCTTC
v_call: TRBV4-1
clone_size: .
d_call: .
j_call: TRBJ2-1

cdr3_aa: CASSMAGVHTEAFF
cdr3_nt: TGTGCCAGTAGTATGGCCGGGGTTCACACTGAAGCTTTCTTT
v_call: TRBV19
clone_size: .
d_call: .
j_call: TRBJ1-1

cdr3_aa: CASSQGALREVSYEQYF
cdr3_nt: TGCGCCAGCAGCCAAGGGGCCTTGCGGGAGGTTTCCTACGAGCAGTACTTC
v_call: TRBV4-1
clone_size: .
d_call: TRBD2
j_call: TRBJ2-7

cdr3_aa: CASSERQGNQPQHF
cdr3_nt: TGTGCCAGCTCGGAAAGACAGGGAAATCAGCCCCAGCATTTT
v_call: TRBV18
clone_size: few
d_call: TRBD1
j_call: TRBJ1-5

cdr3_aa: CASSPGLEQYF
cdr3_nt: TGTGCCAGCAGCCCCGGCCTAGAGCAGTACTTC
v_call: TRBV7-9
clone_size: .
d_call: .
j_call: TRBJ2-7

cdr3_aa: CASSDTPPGRAHLGYTF
cdr3_nt: TGTGCCAGCAGTGACACTCCTCCGGGCAGGGCTCATCTGGGCTACACCTTC
v_call: TRBV6-1
clone_size: .
d_call: .
j_call: TRBJ1-2

cdr3_aa: CAWSRTSGILSTDTQYF
cdr3_nt: TGTGCCTGGAGTCGAACTAGCGGGATCCTTAGCACAGATACGCAGTATTTT
v_call: TRBV30
clone_size: .
d_call: TRBD2
j_call: TRBJ2-3

cdr3_aa: CASSPGSAKNIQYF
cdr3_nt: TGTGCCAGCTCACCAGGGTCAGCCAAAAACATTCAGTACTTC
v_call: TRBV18
clone_size: .
d_call: .
j_call: TRBJ2-4

cdr3_aa: CASRPTGGGSYEQYF
cdr3_nt: TGTGCCAGCAGACCGACAGGGGGCGGATCCTACGAGCAGTACTTC
v_call: TRBV28
clone_size: .
d_call: TRBD1
j_call: TRBJ2-7

cdr3_aa: CASSPRTSANYEQYF
cdr3_nt: TGTGCCAGCAGCCCCCGGACTAGCGCCAACTACGAGCAGTACTTC
v_call: TRBV7-2
clone_size: .
d_call: TRBD2
j_call: TRBJ2-7

cdr3_aa: CASSSIGAPGSIAYEQYF
cdr3_nt: TGTGCCAGCAGCTCCATTGGAGCGCCAGGTAGTATAGCGTACGAGCAGTACTTC
v_call: TRBV7-8
clone_size: .
d_call: .
j_call: TRBJ2-7

cdr3_aa: CASSLRASGLPVGGELFF
cdr3_nt: TGTGCCAGCAGCTTGAGGGCTAGCGGGCTCCCCGTTGGCGGGGAGCTGTTTTTT
v_call: TRBV5-6
clone_size: .
d_call: TRBD2
j_call: TRBJ2-2

cdr3_aa: CASNSPGTETQYF
cdr3_nt: TGTGCCAGCAATAGTCCGGGCACGGAGACCCAGTACTTC
v_call: TRBV6-5
clone_size: .
d_call: .
j_call: TRBJ2-5

cdr3_aa: CASSLGGTGVVSEQYF
cdr3_nt: TGTGCCAGCAGCTTAGGTGGGACAGGGGTCGTAAGCGAGCAGTACTTC
v_call: TRBV7-2
clone_size: .
d_call: TRBD1
j_call: TRBJ2-7

cdr3_aa: CASSQDLPSGTSAFGEQYF
cdr3_nt: TGCGCCAGCAGCCAAGATCTTCCTAGCGGGACATCGGCGTTTGGCGAGCAGTACTTC
v_call: TRBV4-3
clone_size: .
d_call: TRBD2
j_call: TRBJ2-7

cdr3_aa: CASSVVGTGELFF
cdr3_nt: TGTGCCAGCAGCGTAGTCGGAACCGGGGAGCTGTTTTTT
v_call: TRBV9
clone_size: .
d_call: .
j_call: TRBJ2-2

cdr3_aa: CASSPPWGTSGSRNEQYF
cdr3_nt: TGTGCCAGCTCACCTCCTTGGGGGACTAGCGGGAGTAGGAACGAGCAGTACTTC
v_call: TRBV18
clone_size: few
d_call: TRBD2
j_call: TRBJ2-7

cdr3_aa: CASSLEDTDNSPLHF
cdr3_nt: TGCGCCAGCAGCTTGGAGGACACAGATAATTCACCCCTCCACTTT
v_call: TRBV5-1
clone_size: .
d_call: .
j_call: TRBJ1-6

cdr3_aa: CASSYPTMNTEAFF
cdr3_nt: TGTGCCAGCAGTTACCCGACCATGAACACTGAAGCTTTCTTT
v_call: TRBV6-6
clone_size: .
d_call: .
j_call: TRBJ1-1

cdr3_aa: CASSLFWNTYEQYF
cdr3_nt: TGTGCCAGCAGTTTATTCTGGAATACCTACGAGCAGTACTTC
v_call: TRBV28
clone_size: .
d_call: .
j_call: TRBJ2-7

cdr3_aa: CASSHREGAGNEKLFF
cdr3_nt: TGCGCCAGCAGCCACCGTGAGGGGGCAGGTAATGAAAAACTGTTTTTT
v_call: TRBV4-1
clone_size: .
d_call: TRBD1
j_call: TRBJ1-4

cdr3_aa: CASSWASGEETQYF
cdr3_nt: TGTGCCAGTAGTTGGGCTAGCGGGGAAGAGACCCAGTACTTC
v_call: TRBV19
clone_size: once
d_call: TRBD2
j_call: TRBJ2-5

cdr3_aa: CASSPYMAGELFF
cdr3_nt: TGTGCCAGCAGCCCCTACATGGCCGGGGAGCTGTTTTTT
v_call: TRBV7-3
clone_size: .
d_call: .
j_call: TRBJ2-2

cdr3_aa: CASSLGPEAEQYF
cdr3_nt: TGTGCCAGCAGCCTGGGACCCGAGGCCGAGCAGTACTTC
v_call: TRBV9
clone_size: .
d_call: .
j_call: TRBJ2-7

cdr3_aa: CASSSGTSGRDEQFF
cdr3_nt: TGCGCCAGCAGCTCCGGGACTAGCGGGAGGGATGAGCAGTTCTTC
v_call: TRBV5-1
clone_size: .
d_call: TRBD2
j_call: TRBJ2-1

cdr3_aa: CASSPVAAGGDEQYF
cdr3_nt: TGTGCCAGCAGCCCTGTGGCAGCGGGGGGTGACGAGCAGTACTTC
v_call: TRBV11-1
clone_size: .
d_call: TRBD2
j_call: TRBJ2-7

cdr3_aa: CASIQGWGQGRTGELFF
cdr3_nt: TGTGCCAGCATCCAGGGGTGGGGACAGGGCCGGACCGGGGAGCTGTTTTTT
v_call: TRBV28
clone_size: few
d_call: TRBD1
j_call: TRBJ2-2

cdr3_aa: CASSLASQGYEAFF
cdr3_nt: TGTGCCAGCAGCCTAGCGTCACAGGGATATGAAGCTTTCTTT
v_call: TRBV28
clone_size: .
d_call: .
j_call: TRBJ1-1

cdr3_aa: CASSNSGSSYNEQFF
cdr3_nt: TGTGCCAGCAGTAATAGCGGGAGCTCCTACAATGAGCAGTTCTTC
v_call: TRBV2
clone_size: .
d_call: TRBD2
j_call: TRBJ2-1

cdr3_aa: CASSPRPGVAGDFEQFF
cdr3_nt: TGTGCCAGCAGCCCACGCCCCGGAGTAGCGGGAGACTTTGAGCAGTTCTTC
v_call: TRBV7-6
clone_size: .
d_call: TRBD2
j_call: TRBJ2-1